The 2 T cell receptor beta chains below were found in one sample sequenced in a study of blood T cell repertoires in COVID-19. Assay used: immunoSEQ multiplex PCR; TCRdb lists only in-frame clones, some missing. The table shows about 160,000 clones, with around 90% occurring only once. Specimen: peripheral blood. Receptors originate from a man between 60 and 70 years old with active or convalescent COVID-19.

The rearrangement joins TRBV19 to TRBJ1-2; 10 positions agree with TRBD1. CDR1 is LNHDA, CDR2 SQIVND, per germline (reference sequence). CDR3 length: 15 residues. V was pared by 3 bases and J by 2 bases, with 3 bases of the junction left unmatched. In DNA form, the CDR3 reads TGTGCCAGTAGTATCGGGGGACAGGGGAACTATGGCTACACCTTC. It translates to CASSIGGQGNYGYTF.

This clone came up once. The J gene is TRBJ1-2, the V gene TRBV20-1, with D possibly TRBD1 on 5 matching bases. CDR3 length: 13 residues. Trimming shortened V by 3 bases and J by 6 bases, and 14 bases separated the two germline ends. CDR1 is DFQATT, CDR2 SNEGSKA, per germline (reference sequence). The CDR3 region has the DNA TGCAGTGCTAGTTATACGCAGGGCGATGGCTACACCTTC. Its translation is CSASYTQGDGYTF.